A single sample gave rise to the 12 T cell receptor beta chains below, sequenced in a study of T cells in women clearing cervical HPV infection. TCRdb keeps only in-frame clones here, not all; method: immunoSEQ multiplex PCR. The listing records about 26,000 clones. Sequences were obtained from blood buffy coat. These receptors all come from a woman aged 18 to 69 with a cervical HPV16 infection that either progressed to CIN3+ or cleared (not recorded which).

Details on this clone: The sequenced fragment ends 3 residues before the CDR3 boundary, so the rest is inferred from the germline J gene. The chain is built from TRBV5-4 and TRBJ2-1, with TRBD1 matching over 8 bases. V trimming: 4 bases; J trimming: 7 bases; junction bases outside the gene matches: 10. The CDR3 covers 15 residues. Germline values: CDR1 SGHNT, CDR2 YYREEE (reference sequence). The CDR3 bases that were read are TGTGCCAGCAGCAATCGGACAGGGAGGTATAATGAG. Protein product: CASSNRTGRYNE. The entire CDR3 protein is CASSNRTGRYNEQFF. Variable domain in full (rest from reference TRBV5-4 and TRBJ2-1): ETGVTQSPTHLIKTRGQQVTLRCSSQSGHNTVSWYQQALGQGPQFIFQYYREEENGRGNFPPRFSGLQFPNYSSELNVNALELDDSALYLCASSNRTGRYNEQFFGPGTRLTVL.

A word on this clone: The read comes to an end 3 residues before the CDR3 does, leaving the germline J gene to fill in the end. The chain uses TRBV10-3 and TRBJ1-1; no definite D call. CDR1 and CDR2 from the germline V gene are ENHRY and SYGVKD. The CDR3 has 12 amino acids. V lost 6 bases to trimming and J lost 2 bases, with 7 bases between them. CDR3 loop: CAIRQPNTEAFF. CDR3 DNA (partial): TGTGCCATCAGACAGCCCAACACTGAA.

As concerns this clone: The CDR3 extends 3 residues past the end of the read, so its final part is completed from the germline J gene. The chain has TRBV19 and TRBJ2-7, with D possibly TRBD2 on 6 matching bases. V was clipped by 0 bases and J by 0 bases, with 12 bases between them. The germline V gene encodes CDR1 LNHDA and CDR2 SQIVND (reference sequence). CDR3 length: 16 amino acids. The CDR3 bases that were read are TGTGCCAGTAGTATAGATGGCGGGGCGAGCTCCTACGAG. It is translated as CASSIDGGASSYE. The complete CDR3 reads CASSIDGGASSYEQYF.

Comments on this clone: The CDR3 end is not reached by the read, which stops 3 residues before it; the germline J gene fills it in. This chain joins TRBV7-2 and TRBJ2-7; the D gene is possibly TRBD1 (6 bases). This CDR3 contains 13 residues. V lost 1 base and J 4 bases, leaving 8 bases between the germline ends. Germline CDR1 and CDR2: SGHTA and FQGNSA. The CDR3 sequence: CASSLGDIYEQYF. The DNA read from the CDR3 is TGTGCCAGCAGCTTAGGGGACATATACGAG.

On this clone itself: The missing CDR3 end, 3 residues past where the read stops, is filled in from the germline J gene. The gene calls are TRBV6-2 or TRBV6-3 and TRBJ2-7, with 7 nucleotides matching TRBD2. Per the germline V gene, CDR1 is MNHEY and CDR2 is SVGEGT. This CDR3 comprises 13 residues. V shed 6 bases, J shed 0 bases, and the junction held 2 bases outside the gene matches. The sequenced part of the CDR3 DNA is TGTGCCAGCAGCCAGCGGGGCTCCTACGAG. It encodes CASSQRGSYE. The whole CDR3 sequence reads CASSQRGSYEQYF.

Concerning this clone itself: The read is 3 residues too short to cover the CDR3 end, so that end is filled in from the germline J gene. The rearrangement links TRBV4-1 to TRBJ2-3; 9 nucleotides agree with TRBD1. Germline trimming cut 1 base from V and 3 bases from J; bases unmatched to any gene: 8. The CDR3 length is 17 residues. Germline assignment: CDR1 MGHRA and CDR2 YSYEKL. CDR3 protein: CASSQVLWDRVTDTQYF. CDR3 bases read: TGCGCCAGCAGCCAAGTCTTGTGGGACAGGGTTACAGATACG.

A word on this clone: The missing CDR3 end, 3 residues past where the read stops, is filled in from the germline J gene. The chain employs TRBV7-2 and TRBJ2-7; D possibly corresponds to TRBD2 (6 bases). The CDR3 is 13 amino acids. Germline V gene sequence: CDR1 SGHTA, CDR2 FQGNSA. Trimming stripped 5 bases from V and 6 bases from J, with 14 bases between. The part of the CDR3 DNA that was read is TGTGCCAGCAGCCCGCCGGGACTCGGCGAG. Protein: CASSPPGLGE. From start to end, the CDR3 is CASSPPGLGEQYF. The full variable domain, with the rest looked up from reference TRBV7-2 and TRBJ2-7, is GAGVSQSPSNKVTEKGKDVELRCDPISGHTALYWYRQSLGQGLEFLIYFQGNSAPDKSGLPSDRFSAERTGGSVSTLTIQRTQQEDSAVYLCASSPPGLGEQYFGPGTRLTVT.

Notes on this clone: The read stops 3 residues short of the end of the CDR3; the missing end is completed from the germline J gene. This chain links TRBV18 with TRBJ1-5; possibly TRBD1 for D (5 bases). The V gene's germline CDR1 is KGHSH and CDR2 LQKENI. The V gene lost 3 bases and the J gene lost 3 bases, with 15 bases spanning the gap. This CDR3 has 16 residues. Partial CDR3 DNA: TGTGCCAGCTCACCTGAGGGGTCAGCATTCAATCAGCCC. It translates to CASSPEGSAFNQP. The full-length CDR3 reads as CASSPEGSAFNQPQHF. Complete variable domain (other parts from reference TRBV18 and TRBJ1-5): NAGVMQNPRHLVRRRGQEARLRCSPMKGHSHVYWYRQLPEEGLKFMVYLQKENIIDESGMPKERFSAEFPKEGPSILRIQQVVRGDSAAYFCASSPEGSAFNQPQHFGDGTRLSIL.

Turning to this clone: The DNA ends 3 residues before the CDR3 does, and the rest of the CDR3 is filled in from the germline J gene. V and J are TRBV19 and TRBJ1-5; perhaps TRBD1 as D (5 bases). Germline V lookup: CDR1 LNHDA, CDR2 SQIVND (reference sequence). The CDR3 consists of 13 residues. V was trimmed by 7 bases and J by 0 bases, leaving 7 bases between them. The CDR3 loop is CASNRYSNQPQHF. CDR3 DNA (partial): TGTGCCAGTAACAGGTATAGCAATCAGCCC. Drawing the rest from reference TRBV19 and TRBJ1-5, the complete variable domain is DGGITQSPKYLFRKEGQNVTLSCEQNLNHDAMYWYRQDPGQGLRLIYYSQIVNDFQKGDIAEGYSVSREKKESFPLTVTSAQKNPTAFYLCASNRYSNQPQHFGDGTRLSIL.

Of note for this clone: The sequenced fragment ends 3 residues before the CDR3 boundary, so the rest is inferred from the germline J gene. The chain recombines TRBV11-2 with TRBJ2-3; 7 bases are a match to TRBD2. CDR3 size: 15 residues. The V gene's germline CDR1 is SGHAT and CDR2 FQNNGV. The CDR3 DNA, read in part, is TGTGCCAGCAGCTTAGATCTAACGGGGGGAGAGACG. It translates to CASSLDLTGGET. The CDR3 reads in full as CASSLDLTGGETQYF.

The CDR3 DNA, read in part, is TGTGCCACTCGGGACAACAAGAACACTGAA. It yields the protein CATRDNKNTE. The CDR3 in full is CATRDNKNTEAFF. The chain joins TRBV19 to TRBJ1-1; D may be TRBD1 (6 bases). The sequence runs out 3 residues before the end of the CDR3; the remainder is reconstructed from the germline J gene. CDR3 length: 13 amino acids. The V gene lost 10 bases and the J gene lost 1 base, with 13 bases spanning the gap. The germline CDR1 and CDR2 sequences are LNHDA and SQIVND (reference sequence).

This chain's CDR3 is CASSRDRAYGYTF. The CDR3 DNA, read in part, is TGTGCCAGCAGCCGCGACAGGGCCTATGGC. The chain is built from TRBV11-1 and TRBJ1-2, with TRBD1 matching 7 bases. Coverage ceases 3 residues before the CDR3 finishes, and the germline J gene fills in the end. Germline lookup yields CDR1 SGHAT and CDR2 FQDESV (reference sequence). After removal of 5 bases from V and 4 bases from J, the junction contained 4 bases not matched to a gene. The length of the CDR3 is 13 residues.